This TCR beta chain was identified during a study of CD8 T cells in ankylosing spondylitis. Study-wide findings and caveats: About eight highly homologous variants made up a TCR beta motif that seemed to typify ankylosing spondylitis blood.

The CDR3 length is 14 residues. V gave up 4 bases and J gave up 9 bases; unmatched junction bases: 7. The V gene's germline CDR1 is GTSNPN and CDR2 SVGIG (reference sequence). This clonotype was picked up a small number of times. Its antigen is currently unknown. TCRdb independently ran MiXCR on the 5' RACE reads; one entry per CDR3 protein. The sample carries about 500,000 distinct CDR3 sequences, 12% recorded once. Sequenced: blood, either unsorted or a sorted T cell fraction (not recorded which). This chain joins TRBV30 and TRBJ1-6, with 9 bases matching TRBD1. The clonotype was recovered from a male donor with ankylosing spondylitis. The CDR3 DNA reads TGTGCCTGGACGCCGGACAGGGGTAGTTCACCCCTCCACTTT. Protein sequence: CAWTPDRGSSPLHF.